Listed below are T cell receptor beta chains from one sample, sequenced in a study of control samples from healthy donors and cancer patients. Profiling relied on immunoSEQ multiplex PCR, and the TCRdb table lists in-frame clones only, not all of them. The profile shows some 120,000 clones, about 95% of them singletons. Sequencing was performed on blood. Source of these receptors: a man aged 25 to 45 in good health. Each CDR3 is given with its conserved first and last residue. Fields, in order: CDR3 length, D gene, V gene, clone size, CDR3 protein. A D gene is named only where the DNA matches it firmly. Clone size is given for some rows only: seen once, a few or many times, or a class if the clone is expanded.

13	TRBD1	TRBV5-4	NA	CASSARQGEAQYF
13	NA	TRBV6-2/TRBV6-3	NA	CASSYLSNQPQHF
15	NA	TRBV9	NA	CASSVGGQGNQPQHF
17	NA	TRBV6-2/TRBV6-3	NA	CASSARLGLGNTDTQYF
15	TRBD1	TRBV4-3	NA	CASSQDNRGVYGYTF
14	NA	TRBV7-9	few	CASSESGPNYGYTF
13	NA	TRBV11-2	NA	CASSSGPTYTQYF
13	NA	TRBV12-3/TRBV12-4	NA	CASSLTGGGPLFF
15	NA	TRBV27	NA	CASSTIYRVLDEQYF
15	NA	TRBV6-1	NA	CASSETIARGNTIYF
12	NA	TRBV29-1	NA	CSATLGGSSAFF
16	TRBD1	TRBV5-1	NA	CASSPGTGHPDEKLFF
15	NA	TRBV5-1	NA	CASSFTGSSGNTIYF
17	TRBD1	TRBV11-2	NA	CASSLGRGQGVNTEAFF
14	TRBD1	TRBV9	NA	CASSAGTGGTEAFF
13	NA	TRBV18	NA	CASSGDLNTEAFF
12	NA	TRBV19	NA	CASSILNTEAFF
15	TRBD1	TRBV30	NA	CAWSGQGAGNSPLHF
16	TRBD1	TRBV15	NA	CATSRGRGQGVNEQFF
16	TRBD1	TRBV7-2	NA	CASSLQGGGGREKLFF
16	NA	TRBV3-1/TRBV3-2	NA	CASSQEFRENTGELFF
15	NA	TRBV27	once	CASSLRANGPYGYTF
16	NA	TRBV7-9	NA	CASSSFYQGTGYGYTF
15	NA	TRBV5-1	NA	CASSLRSGPGGELFF
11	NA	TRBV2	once	CASSVLGELFF
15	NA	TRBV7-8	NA	CASSLGGTPNEKLFF
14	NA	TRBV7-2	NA	CASSFDRRNNEQFF
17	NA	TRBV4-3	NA	CASSPGGASSYNSPLHF
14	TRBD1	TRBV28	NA	CASSSGGPDEKLFF
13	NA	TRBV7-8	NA	CASSLGGPYGYTF
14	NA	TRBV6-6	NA	CASSYSGTQETQYF
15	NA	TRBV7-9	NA	CASSLGPSSYTEAFF
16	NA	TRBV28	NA	CASRAETGPLGYEQYF
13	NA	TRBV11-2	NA	CASTLSSADTQYF
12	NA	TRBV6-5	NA	CASSPSRSPLHF
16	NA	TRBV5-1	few	CASSFGAARDTGELFF
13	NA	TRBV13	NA	CAGRAGTNTEAFF
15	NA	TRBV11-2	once	CASSQGRTSQETQYF
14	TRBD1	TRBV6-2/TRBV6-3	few	CASSYRGLNTEAFF
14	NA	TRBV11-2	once	CASSSPRGYYEQYF
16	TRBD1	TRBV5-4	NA	CASSLPGQGANTEAFF
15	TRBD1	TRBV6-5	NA	CASTLKGQGSSPWHF
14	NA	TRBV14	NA	CASSHLGQTNEQFF
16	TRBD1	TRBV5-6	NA	CASSLGDRVDYYGYTF
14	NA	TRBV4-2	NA	CASSQLLAGSGYTF
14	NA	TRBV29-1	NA	CSGRQFANTGELFF
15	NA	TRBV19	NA	CASSPRTATNEKLFF
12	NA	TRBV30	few	CAWRTPNTEAFF
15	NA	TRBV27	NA	CASSLSHRAGNTIYF
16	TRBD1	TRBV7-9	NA	CASKGPLQGTIYEQYF